Listed below are T cell receptor beta chains from one sample, sequenced in a study of T cell responses to AZD1222 COVID-19 vaccine. The assay was immunoSEQ multiplex PCR, and TCRdb's table has in-frame clones only and misses some. The sample consists of roughly 160,000 clones, 94% of them appearing once. This specimen consisted of peripheral blood, obtained on day 0 of AZD1222 vaccination. The receptors derive from an adult in good health. Both conserved end residues are part of each CDR3. Fields, in order: J gene, D gene, V gene, clone size, CDR3 protein, CDR3 DNA. A D gene is named only where the DNA matches it firmly. Clone sizes are given selectively: once, few, many, or a class where the clone is expanded.

J: TRBJ1-4
D: TRBD1
V: TRBV29-1
size: NA
CDR3: CSVGQGSTNEKLFF
DNA: TGCAGCGTTGGACAGGGATCAACTAATGAAAAACTGTTTTTT

J: TRBJ2-7
D: NA
V: TRBV7-9
size: NA
CDR3: CASSSGLHYEQYF
DNA: TGTGCCAGCAGCTCGGGACTCCACTACGAGCAGTACTTC

J: TRBJ1-1
D: NA
V: TRBV12-3/TRBV12-4
size: NA
CDR3: CASSLGSEAFF
DNA: TGTGCCAGCAGCCTCGGGAGTGAAGCTTTCTTT

J: TRBJ1-4
D: NA
V: TRBV15
size: NA
CDR3: CATSPEGPQRAFGKLFF
DNA: TGTGCCACCAGCCCCGAGGGACCACAGAGGGCCTTTGGAAAACTGTTTTTT

J: TRBJ2-1
D: NA
V: TRBV7-3
size: NA
CDR3: CASSFLIGNEQFF
DNA: TGTGCCAGCAGCTTTTTAATTGGCAATGAGCAGTTCTTC

J: TRBJ1-3
D: NA
V: TRBV7-9
size: few
CDR3: CAIRGGNTIYF
DNA: TGTGCCATCCGCGGGGGAAACACCATATATTTT

J: TRBJ2-7
D: NA
V: TRBV28
size: once
CDR3: CATAVGWEYEQYF
DNA: TGTGCCACCGCGGTCGGTTGGGAATACGAGCAGTACTTC

J: TRBJ2-2
D: NA
V: TRBV5-1
size: NA
CDR3: CASSPSGNTGELFF
DNA: TGCGCCAGCAGTCCATCAGGGAACACCGGGGAGCTGTTTTTT

J: TRBJ1-2
D: TRBD1
V: TRBV28
size: NA
CDR3: CASSLGDRGYGYTF
DNA: TGTGCCAGCAGTTTAGGGGACAGGGGTTATGGCTACACCTTC

J: TRBJ1-2
D: NA
V: TRBV12-3/TRBV12-4
size: NA
CDR3: CASSFGFYGYTF
DNA: TGTGCCAGCAGTTTCGGATTCTATGGCTACACCTTC

J: TRBJ1-5
D: NA
V: TRBV7-8
size: NA
CDR3: CASSLSRGRNQPQHF
DNA: TGTGCCAGCAGCCTAAGCAGGGGAAGGAATCAGCCCCAGCATTTT

J: TRBJ2-2
D: TRBD1
V: TRBV6-5
size: NA
CDR3: CASSPDRGRIGELFF
DNA: TGTGCCAGCAGCCCCGACAGGGGGCGTATCGGGGAGCTGTTTTTT

J: TRBJ1-1
D: NA
V: TRBV12-5
size: NA
CDR3: CASGPYPSAAGAFF
DNA: TGTGCTAGTGGTCCCTATCCTAGCGCCGCTGGAGCTTTCTTT

J: TRBJ1-1
D: NA
V: TRBV29-1
size: NA
CDR3: CSVASGIMTEAFF
DNA: TGCAGCGTTGCGTCAGGGATTATGACTGAAGCTTTCTTT

J: TRBJ1-1
D: NA
V: TRBV6-2/TRBV6-3
size: NA
CDR3: CASSYPLGRVDTEAFF
DNA: TGTGCCAGCAGTTACCCGTTGGGGAGGGTTGACACTGAAGCTTTCTTT

J: TRBJ2-1
D: TRBD2
V: TRBV19
size: NA
CDR3: CASLRTSGYNEQFF
DNA: TGTGCCAGTCTAAGGACTAGCGGGTACAATGAGCAGTTCTTC

J: TRBJ2-1
D: TRBD2
V: TRBV3-1/TRBV3-2
size: NA
CDR3: CASSQGLAANNEQFF
DNA: TGTGCCAGCAGCCAAGGACTAGCGGCTAACAATGAGCAGTTCTTC

J: TRBJ2-3
D: TRBD1
V: TRBV30
size: NA
CDR3: CAWCDRGRFTDTQYF
DNA: TGTGCCTGGTGTGACAGGGGACGGTTCACAGATACGCAGTATTTT

J: TRBJ2-7
D: NA
V: TRBV7-9
size: NA
CDR3: CASSLAGGGTSSYEQYF
DNA: TGTGCCAGCAGCTTAGCCGGAGGGGGCACAAGCTCCTACGAGCAGTACTTC

J: TRBJ2-4
D: NA
V: TRBV5-1
size: once
CDR3: CASSPSGGNIQYF
DNA: TGCGCCAGCAGCCCTTCAGGGGGGAACATTCAGTACTTC

J: TRBJ2-7
D: NA
V: TRBV28
size: NA
CDR3: CASSLGTNPSSYEQYF
DNA: TGTGCCAGCAGTTTAGGTACCAACCCCAGCTCCTACGAGCAGTACTTC

J: TRBJ2-2
D: NA
V: TRBV9
size: NA
CDR3: CASSGGTGTGELFF
DNA: TGTGCCAGCAGCGGGGGGACCGGCACCGGGGAGCTGTTTTTT

J: TRBJ2-5
D: TRBD1
V: TRBV2
size: NA
CDR3: CASSRVTGAGETQYF
DNA: TGTGCCAGCAGCCGAGTAACAGGGGCAGGGGAGACCCAGTACTTC

J: TRBJ2-2
D: NA
V: TRBV5-1
size: once
CDR3: CASSLDGVVTGELFF
DNA: TGCGCCAGCAGCTTGGATGGGGTCGTTACCGGGGAGCTGTTTTTT

J: TRBJ2-1
D: TRBD2
V: TRBV5-1
size: NA
CDR3: CASSLLAGNSYNEQFF
DNA: TGCGCCAGCTCCCTCCTAGCGGGAAACTCCTACAATGAGCAGTTCTTC

J: TRBJ1-4
D: TRBD1
V: TRBV7-9
size: NA
CDR3: CASSQGQGAGNEKLFF
DNA: TGTGCCAGCAGCCAAGGACAGGGGGCGGGTAATGAAAAACTGTTTTTT

J: TRBJ1-2
D: TRBD1
V: TRBV6-5
size: NA
CDR3: CASRDRFGGYTF
DNA: TGTGCCAGCAGGGACAGGTTCGGTGGCTACACCTTC

J: TRBJ1-3
D: NA
V: TRBV7-7
size: NA
CDR3: CASSLSAQGNTIYF
DNA: TGTGCCAGCAGCTTATCCGCACAAGGAAACACCATATATTTT

J: TRBJ2-5
D: TRBD2
V: TRBV6-6
size: NA
CDR3: CASSPSGLAANQHPRETQYF
DNA: TGTGCCAGCAGCCCCTCCGGACTAGCGGCTAACCAACATCCTCGGGAGACCCAGTACTTC

J: TRBJ1-5
D: NA
V: TRBV28
size: NA
CDR3: CASTGGPWGNQPQHF
DNA: TGTGCCAGCACGGGGGGCCCCTGGGGCAATCAGCCCCAGCATTTT

J: TRBJ2-7
D: TRBD2
V: TRBV6-2/TRBV6-3
size: NA
CDR3: CASSYSRLAGEYEQYF
DNA: TGTGCCAGCAGTTACTCGAGACTAGCGGGAGAGTACGAGCAGTACTTC

J: TRBJ2-1
D: NA
V: TRBV24-1
size: once
CDR3: CATSDFSRYNEQFF
DNA: TGTGCCACCAGTGATTTTTCCCGCTACAATGAGCAGTTCTTC

J: TRBJ2-7
D: NA
V: TRBV7-2
size: NA
CDR3: CASSLEQGAEQYF
DNA: TGTGCCAGCAGCTTAGAACAGGGTGCGGAGCAGTACTTC

J: TRBJ1-4
D: TRBD1
V: TRBV6-5
size: NA
CDR3: CASKKAQGVNEKLFF
DNA: TGTGCCAGCAAGAAAGCGCAGGGGGTTAATGAAAAACTGTTTTTT

J: TRBJ1-4
D: NA
V: TRBV15
size: NA
CDR3: CATSGSVTTNEKLFF
DNA: TGTGCCACCAGCGGATCAGTTACAACTAATGAAAAACTGTTTTTT